The 7 T cell receptor beta chains below all came from one sample that was sequenced in a study of shared T cell receptors in the human thymus. Generated by immunoSEQ multiplex PCR, the TCRdb table keeps only in-frame clones and is missing some. Counted here are 600,000 or so clones, around 87% occurring once; the ten biggest clones make up 0.009% to 0.0095%. These data are also associated with another study on human thymus T cells.

The sequenced material came from thymocytes. The source is a boy in the first two years of life with a congenital heart defect.

The chain is built from TRBV6-5 and TRBJ1-5, with a tentative D call TRBD1 (6 bases). The CDR3 length is 13 residues. The V gene's germline CDR1 is MNHEY and CDR2 SVGAGI. The V and J ends lost 5 bases and 7 bases respectively, with 12 bases between them. CDR3: CASSTGLSQPQHF. The CDR3 DNA reads TGTGCCAGCAGTACAGGGCTTTCCCAGCCCCAGCATTTT.

This clone has a single count. The gene calls are TRBV7-2 and TRBJ2-7, with 12 bases matching TRBD2. CDR1 is SGHTA and CDR2 is FQGNSA in the germline V gene. CDR3 length: 18 amino acids. V shed 1 base and J 3 bases; nucleotides not matched to a gene: 10. CDR3 in amino acids: CASSLEIHGLAGNYEQYF. The CDR3 DNA sequence: TGTGCCAGCAGCTTAGAAATCCACGGACTAGCGGGAAACTACGAGCAGTACTTC.

This clone was counted only a few times. Written as DNA, the CDR3 is TGTGCCAGCAGTGAAGCCTGGACTAGCGGCAAGACCCAGTACTTC. Translating gives CASSEAWTSGKTQYF. The chain recombines TRBV6-1 with TRBJ2-5; 10 nucleotides align to TRBD2. This CDR3 has 15 amino acids. J lost 6 bases, V lost 0 bases, and 4 bases had no gene match. Germline loops: CDR1 MNHNS, CDR2 SASEGT.

The table lists this clone with a count of one. V usage is TRBV2 and J usage is TRBJ2-1; 13 bases line up with TRBD2. The V gene end was trimmed by 5 bases and the J gene end by 5 bases; junction bases not matched to a gene: 12. The CDR3 consists of 18 residues. Per the germline V gene, CDR1 is SNHLY and CDR2 is FYNNEI. The chain's CDR3 is CASSSQGTSGAFNNEQFF. As DNA, the CDR3 is TGTGCCAGCAGTTCTCAAGGGACTAGCGGGGCATTTAACAATGAGCAGTTCTTC. Combining the CDR3 with reference TRBV2 and TRBJ2-1 gives the whole variable domain EPEVTQTPSHQVTQMGQEVILRCVPISNHLYFYWYRQILGQKVEFLVSFYNNEISEKSEIFDDQFSVERPDGSNFTLKIRSTKLEDSAMYFCASSSQGTSGAFNNEQFFGPGTRLTVL.

The V call is TRBV4-1, the J call TRBJ1-4, with TRBD1 matching over 9 bases. Germline CDR1 is MGHRA and CDR2 is YSYEKL. The CDR3 contains 14 residues. V trimming: 6 bases; J trimming: 8 bases; junction bases outside the gene matches: 7. CDR3 coding DNA: TGCGCCAGCAGACTTGGACAGGGGAGGGAAAAACTGTTTTTT. Protein sequence: CASRLGQGREKLFF.

This sequence joins TRBV9 and TRBJ1-6, with 9 bases identical to TRBD1. The V segment lost 6 bases and the J segment 3 bases; nucleotides outside the gene matches: 1. The CDR3 has 14 amino acids. Germline-derived CDR1 and CDR2 are SGDLS and YYNGEE. This CDR3 reads CASTGQGYNSPLHF. The CDR3 nucleotides read TGTGCCAGCACGGGACAGGGCTATAATTCACCCCTCCACTTT.

The rearrangement joins TRBV7-9 to TRBJ2-7; the D gene is possibly TRBD1 (6 bases). This CDR3 is built from 15 residues. With 5 bases removed from V and 3 bases from J, the gap between germline ends came to 17 bases. Germline V gives CDR1 SEHNR, CDR2 FQNEAQ (reference sequence). CDR3 in amino acids: CASSTLPGHLYEQYF. The DNA of the CDR3 is TGTGCCAGCAGCACGTTACCGGGACACCTCTACGAGCAGTACTTC.